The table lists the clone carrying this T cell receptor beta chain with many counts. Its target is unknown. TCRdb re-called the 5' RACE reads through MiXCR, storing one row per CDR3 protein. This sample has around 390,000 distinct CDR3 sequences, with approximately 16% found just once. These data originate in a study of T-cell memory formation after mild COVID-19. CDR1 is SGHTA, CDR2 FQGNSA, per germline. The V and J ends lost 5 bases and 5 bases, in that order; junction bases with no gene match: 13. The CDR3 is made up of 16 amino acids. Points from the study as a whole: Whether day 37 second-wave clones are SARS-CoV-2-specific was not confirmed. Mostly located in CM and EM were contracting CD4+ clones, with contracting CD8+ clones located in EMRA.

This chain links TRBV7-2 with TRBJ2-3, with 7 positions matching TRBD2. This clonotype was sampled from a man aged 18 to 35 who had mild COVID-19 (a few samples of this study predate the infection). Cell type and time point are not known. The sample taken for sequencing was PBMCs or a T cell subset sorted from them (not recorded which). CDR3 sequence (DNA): TGTGCCAGCAGCGGGTCGAAGGAGCGGGGATTAGATACGCAGTATTTT. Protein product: CASSGSKERGLDTQYF. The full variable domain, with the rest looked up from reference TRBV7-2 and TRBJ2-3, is GAGVSQSPSNKVTEKGKDVELRCDPISGHTALYWYRQSLGQGLEFLIYFQGNSAPDKSGLPSDRFSAERTGGSVSTLTIQRTQQEDSAVYLCASSGSKERGLDTQYFGPGTRLTVL.